A selection of T cell receptor beta chains follows, all from one sample in a study of blood T cell repertoires in COVID-19. Profiled with immunoSEQ multiplex PCR; TCRdb holds only in-frame clones, not every one. The table has 350,000 to 450,000 clones, about 88% seen once. Sequenced sample: PBMCs or T cells enriched from blood (not recorded which). These receptor sequences come from a woman aged 18-35 years who had been exposed to COVID-19. Both conserved end residues are part of each CDR3. Each record gives: V gene, D gene, J gene, clone size, CDR3 DNA, CDR3 protein. The D gene is left open where the match is weak. Clone size is given for some rows only: seen once, a few or many times, or a class if the clone is expanded.

>TRBV9|TRBD1|TRBJ1-1|-
TGTGCCAGCAGCGTAGCAGGGGGTTGGAACACTGAAGCTTTCTTT
CASSVAGGWNTEAFF
>TRBV3-1/TRBV3-2|-|TRBJ2-7|-
TGTGCCAGCAGCCCGGGGCAGTACTTC
CASSPGQYF
>TRBV4-1|-|TRBJ1-4|-
TGCGCCAGCAGCCAAGGGTTGACGGGAAATGAAAAACTGTTTTTT
CASSQGLTGNEKLFF
>TRBV12-3/TRBV12-4|TRBD1|TRBJ2-7|-
TGTGCCAGCAGTTTAGGACAGGGTAGCGAGCAGTACTTC
CASSLGQGSEQYF
>TRBV6-5|-|TRBJ1-5|-
TGTGCCAGCAGCTGGGGGGGTGGTCAGCCCCAGCATTTT
CASSWGGGQPQHF
>TRBV13|TRBD2|TRBJ2-1|-
TGTGCCAGCAGCTTAGCGATTAGTCCGGGACTAGCGACCATCGGGCAGTTCTTC
CASSLAISPGLATIGQFF
>TRBV4-1|TRBD1|TRBJ2-7|-
TGCGCCAGCAGCCAAGCCCACGGCTGGACAGGGTGGAACTACGAGCAGTACTTC
CASSQAHGWTGWNYEQYF
>TRBV24-1|-|TRBJ2-3|once
TGTGCCACCAGTGATGGCTTGATGGGGCGCGGCGATACGCAGTATTTT
CATSDGLMGRGDTQYF
>TRBV29-1|TRBD1|TRBJ2-7|-
TGCAGCGTTGAAGATGGACAGGGGAACTTCTACGAGCAGTACTTC
CSVEDGQGNFYEQYF
>TRBV5-1|TRBD1|TRBJ1-5|-
TGCGCCAGGACTGACCCGGACAGGCATAATCAGCCCCAGCATTTT
CARTDPDRHNQPQHF
>TRBV18|TRBD1|TRBJ2-7|-
TGTGCCAGCTCACCGAAGCAGGGACAGGGTCTTAACGAGCAGTACTTC
CASSPKQGQGLNEQYF
>TRBV6-6|-|TRBJ1-5|-
TGTGCCAGCAGGGATGGACAGATGAATCAGCCCCAGCATTTT
CASRDGQMNQPQHF
>TRBV2|-|TRBJ2-2|-
TGTGCCAGCAGTGACAGGGGAACTTGGGGGACCGGGGAGCTGTTTTTT
CASSDRGTWGTGELFF
>TRBV14|-|TRBJ1-2|-
TGTGCCAGCAGCCAAGAACTACTCTATGGCTACACCTTC
CASSQELLYGYTF
>TRBV15|TRBD2|TRBJ2-7|-
TGTGCCACCAGCAGAGATCGGGGGGACTCCTACGAGCAGTACTTC
CATSRDRGDSYEQYF
>TRBV19|TRBD2|TRBJ2-7|-
TGTGCCAGTAGTCATGGACTAGCGGGAGGAGAGCAGTACTTC
CASSHGLAGGEQYF
>TRBV6-5|-|TRBJ1-1|-
TGTGCCAGCAGTCTTGACAGCGACACTGAAGCTTTCTTT
CASSLDSDTEAFF
>TRBV6-2/TRBV6-3|TRBD1|TRBJ2-7|-
TGTGCCAGCAGTTACTTAAGACAGGGACGCTACGAGCAGTACTTC
CASSYLRQGRYEQYF
>TRBV7-9|TRBD1|TRBJ1-2|-
TGTGCCAGCAGGGACGGACAGGGGGGGAGCTATGGCTACACCTTC
CASRDGQGGSYGYTF
>TRBV6-2/TRBV6-3|-|TRBJ1-1|once
TGTGCCAGCAGCCGCCCTTCCGGGAGCGTGAACACTGAAGCTTTCTTT
CASSRPSGSVNTEAFF
>TRBV18|TRBD1|TRBJ2-5|once
TGTGCCAGCTCACAGACAGGGGGCGAAGAGACCCAGTACTTC
CASSQTGGEETQYF
>TRBV7-2|-|TRBJ2-3|-
TGTGCCAGCAGCTTAGTCTCCCCAGATACGCAGTATTTT
CASSLVSPDTQYF
>TRBV13|-|TRBJ1-1|-
TGTGCCAGCAGCTTAGGCCTCCCAAAAAACAGGAACACTGAAGCTTTCTTT
CASSLGLPKNRNTEAFF
>TRBV28|TRBD2|TRBJ2-2|-
TGTGCCAGCAGTTCCCTGAGACAACTAGCGGGAGGGTCGTACACCGGGGAGCTGTTTTTT
CASSSLRQLAGGSYTGELFF
>TRBV18|-|TRBJ1-1|-
TGTGCCAGCTCACGCCTCCGGTCGGGCACTGAAGCTTTCTTT
CASSRLRSGTEAFF
>TRBV5-5|-|TRBJ1-1|-
TGTGCCAGCAGCTGGGGGCCTACGAACACTGAAGCTTTCTTT
CASSWGPTNTEAFF
>TRBV7-9|TRBD2|TRBJ2-5|-
TGTGCCAGCAGCCTGGGGAAGCGGGAAAAAACGAGGGAGACCCAGTACTTC
CASSLGKREKTRETQYF
>TRBV29-1|TRBD1|TRBJ2-7|-
TGCAGCGTTGAAGGCCGGACAGGGAACGAGCAGTACTTC
CSVEGRTGNEQYF
>TRBV29-1|TRBD1|TRBJ2-2|-
TGCAGCGTTGGAAGGGGGCAAGACACCGGGGAGCTGTTTTTT
CSVGRGQDTGELFF
>TRBV27|-|TRBJ2-2|-
TGTGCCAGCAGTTTACACAGATTGACCGGGGAGCTGTTTTTT
CASSLHRLTGELFF
>TRBV6-4|-|TRBJ1-4|-
TGTGCCAGCAGTGAGGATGGGGGGGCTGGGGGAAAACTGTTTTTT
CASSEDGGAGGKLFF
>TRBV6-5|-|TRBJ1-5|-
TGTGCCAGCAGTCCAGATATCACTAGTCAGCCCCAGCATTTT
CASSPDITSQPQHF
>TRBV25-1|TRBD2|TRBJ2-7|-
TGTGCCAGCAGTGAAGCCGGGACTATAGCCTACGAGCAGTACTTC
CASSEAGTIAYEQYF
>TRBV21-1|-|TRBJ2-1|-
TGTGCCAGCAGCAAAGCACTAGCGGGCAGATCCAAATGGCAGTTCTTC
CASSKALAGRSKWQFF
>TRBV4-3|-|TRBJ1-5|-
TGCGCCAGCAGCCAAGATGGTGGGGCCCGGGCTGGGCAGCCCCAGCATTTT
CASSQDGGARAGQPQHF
>TRBV28|-|TRBJ2-3|-
TGTGCCAGCAGTAGGCTAGTAACGGATACGCAGTATTTT
CASSRLVTDTQYF
>TRBV7-9|TRBD2|TRBJ2-3|few
TGTGCCAGCAGCGCCGGGCTAGCGGATAGGGATACGCAGTATTTT
CASSAGLADRDTQYF
>TRBV3-1/TRBV3-2|-|TRBJ2-1|once
TGTGCCAGCAGCCAAGAAGGCGAGTGGGCAGTGAGCTACAATGAGCAGTTCTTC
CASSQEGEWAVSYNEQFF
>TRBV27|-|TRBJ2-7|-
TGTGCCAGCAGTCCCTCGGACAGTTCCTCCTACGAGCAGTACTTC
CASSPSDSSSYEQYF
>TRBV6-5|TRBD2|TRBJ2-1|-
TGTGCCAGCAGCCGACTAGCGGGAGTGGATTTAGAGCAGTTCTTC
CASSRLAGVDLEQFF
>TRBV14|-|TRBJ1-1|-
TGTGCCAGCAGCCTACTGGGCCCCGAGGCTTTCTTT
CASSLLGPEAFF
>TRBV19|-|TRBJ2-5|-
TGTGCCAGTAGTATAGAGGGGGGACTTCAAGAGACCCAGTACTTC
CASSIEGGLQETQYF
>TRBV7-8|-|TRBJ2-7|few
TGTGCCAGCAGCCTATCCTACGAGCAGTACTTC
CASSLSYEQYF
>TRBV12-2|-|TRBJ1-5|-
TGTGCAAGTCGCCTAGAACCCCAGGGGGATCAGCCCCAGCATTTT
CASRLEPQGDQPQHF
>TRBV6-4|TRBD1|TRBJ2-2|-
TGTGCCAGCCAGGCCCCTACAGGGGACACCGGGGAGCTGTTTTTT
CASQAPTGDTGELFF
>TRBV4-3|-|TRBJ1-2|few
TGCGCCAGCAGCCAAGAGGGGGGGTTTAGTGGCTACACCTTC
CASSQEGGFSGYTF
>TRBV21-1|-|TRBJ2-5|once
TGTGCCAGCATCTCGCGGCTAGCGGGCCTCCAAGAGACCCAGTACTTC
CASISRLAGLQETQYF